The 30 T cell receptor beta chains given below trace back to one sample, sequenced in a study of T cell responses to AZD1222 COVID-19 vaccine. Assay used: immunoSEQ multiplex PCR; TCRdb lists only in-frame clones, some missing. Counted here are 95,000 to 110,000 clones, about nine tenths occurring once; the ten biggest clones make up roughly a sixth. The specimen was peripheral blood, collected on day 0 of AZD1222 vaccination. The receptors originated from an adult in good health.

This chain uses TRBV29-1 with TRBJ1-2; 7 bases align to TRBD1. Trimming at V came to 3 bases and at J to 8 bases, leaving 3 bases not matched to a gene. Germline values: CDR1 SQVTM, CDR2 ANQGSEA. The CDR3 covers 11 residues. CDR3 in amino acids: CSVERGLGYTF. The CDR3 DNA reads as TGCAGCGTTGAGAGGGGGCTGGGCTACACCTTC.

CDR3 coding DNA: TGCGCCAGCTTCCACGGGGGTAGCACTGAAGCTTTCTTT. Translating gives CASFHGGSTEAFF. The genes are TRBV5-1 and TRBJ1-1; D is perhaps TRBD1 (5 bases). Trimming stripped 7 bases from V and 4 bases from J, with 14 bases between. Germline values: CDR1 SGHRS, CDR2 YFSETQ. The CDR3 runs to 13 residues. Combining the CDR3 with reference TRBV5-1 and TRBJ1-1 gives the whole variable domain KAGVTQTPRYLIKTRGQQVTLSCSPISGHRSVSWYQQTPGQGLQFLFEYFSETQRNKGNFPGRFSGRQFSNSRSEMNVSTLELGDSALYLCASFHGGSTEAFFGQGTRLTVV.

The V gene is TRBV4-1, the J gene TRBJ2-1; D might be TRBD1 (5 bases). CDR1 and CDR2 from the germline V gene are MGHRA and YSYEKL. V shed 2 bases and J shed 4 bases, with 9 bases lying between them. This CDR3 has 14 residues. The CDR3 DNA sequence: TGCGCCAGCAGCCAACCAGGGCCATACAATGAGCAGTTCTTC. Its translation: CASSQPGPYNEQFF.

The chain carries TRBV4-1 and TRBJ2-1, with a possible D match to TRBD1 (5 bases). Germline CDR1 MGHRA, CDR2 YSYEKL. The CDR3 is 14 residues long. V was shortened by 5 bases and J by 0 bases, with 8 bases between the two germline ends. CDR3 residues: CASSDRASYNEQFF. DNA of the CDR3: TGCGCCAGCAGCGACAGAGCCTCCTACAATGAGCAGTTCTTC.

The rearrangement links TRBV3-1 (or the pseudogene TRBV3-2) to TRBJ1-2; a weak D match, TRBD1 (5 bases). With 5 bases removed from V and 8 bases from J, the gap between germline ends came to 12 bases. Per the germline V gene, CDR1 is LGHDT and CDR2 is YNNKEL (reference sequence). The CDR3 is 12 residues long. CDR3 region: CASSTNRRGYTF. In nucleotides, the CDR3 is TGTGCCAGCAGCACAAACAGGAGGGGCTACACCTTC.

The J gene is TRBJ1-1, the V gene TRBV19; 7 bases align to TRBD1. CDR1 is LNHDA and CDR2 is SQIVND in the germline V gene (reference sequence). CDR3 length: 15 residues. V lost 6 bases and J lost 1; bases outside the gene matches: 8. The CDR3, as DNA: TGTGCCAGTAGCCCGGTGAACAGGGGGAACACTGAAGCTTTCTTT. This codes for CASSPVNRGNTEAFF.

The chain is built from TRBV19 and TRBJ2-1, with a possible D match to TRBD1 (6 bases). The CDR3 runs to 14 residues. Trimming removed 8 bases from V and 7 bases from J, with 18 bases in between. CDR1 LNHDA and CDR2 SQIVND come from the germline V gene (reference sequence). CDR3 region: CASGSQGLRNEQFF. Here the CDR3 DNA reads TGTGCCAGTGGATCACAGGGTTTAAGGAATGAGCAGTTCTTC. Drawing the rest from reference TRBV19 and TRBJ2-1, the complete variable domain is DGGITQSPKYLFRKEGQNVTLSCEQNLNHDAMYWYRQDPGQGLRLIYYSQIVNDFQKGDIAEGYSVSREKKESFPLTVTSAQKNPTAFYLCASGSQGLRNEQFFGPGTRLTVL.

The table lists this clone with a count of one. The gene calls are TRBV6-5 and TRBJ1-2, with TRBD1 matching 7 bases. V was clipped by 6 bases and J by 8 bases; unmatched bases: 9. The CDR3 length is 13 residues. Germline CDR1 is MNHEY and CDR2 is SVGAGI. CDR3 DNA: TGTGCCAGCAGAGGTCAGGGGGATGGAGGCTACACCTTC. Its protein product is CASRGQGDGGYTF.

The chain links TRBV11-2 to TRBJ1-1; 9 bases map to TRBD1. Trimming removed 4 bases from V and 0 bases from J; junction bases left unmatched: 9. From germline, CDR1 is SGHAT and CDR2 FQNNGV. The CDR3 extends over 17 amino acids. This CDR3 reads CASSSLGQGFMNTEAFF. CDR3 coding DNA: TGTGCCAGCAGCTCCCTGGGACAGGGCTTCATGAACACTGAAGCTTTCTTT.

The chain combines TRBV7-9 with TRBJ2-7; D possibly uses TRBD1 or TRBD2 (5 bases each). V was shortened by 4 bases and J by 3 bases, with 13 bases between the two germline ends. This CDR3 contains 14 residues. Germline V lookup: CDR1 SEHNR, CDR2 FQNEAQ (reference sequence). The CDR3 protein is CASSSRGTFYEQYF. Here the CDR3 DNA reads TGTGCCAGCAGCTCGAGGGGTACCTTCTACGAGCAGTACTTC.

The chain joins TRBV11-2 to TRBJ2-3, with a possible D match to TRBD1 (6 bases). Germline assignment: CDR1 SGHAT and CDR2 FQNNGV. This CDR3 spans 15 amino acids. V lost 0 bases to trimming and J lost 3 bases, with 10 bases between them. The DNA for the CDR3 is TGTGCCAGCAGCTTAGATGGGGGCCGGACAGATACGCAGTATTTT. The encoded protein is CASSLDGGRTDTQYF.

V and J are TRBV12-5 and TRBJ2-2; D tentatively fits TRBD1 or TRBD2 (5 bases each). Germline assignment: CDR1 LGHNT and CDR2 FRNRAP. The CDR3 sequence is 16 residues long. V was pared by 0 bases and J by 1 base, with 9 bases between. CDR3 coding DNA: TGTGCTAGTGGTTTGGTTAGTGGGGGGAACACCGGGGAGCTGTTTTTT. Protein product: CASGLVSGGNTGELFF.

There are a few counts of this clone. V is TRBV7-8 and J is TRBJ1-1; D unresolved. Per the germline V gene, CDR1 is SGHVS and CDR2 is FQNEAQ. Trimming removed 2 bases at V and 0 bases at J, with 10 bases between. This CDR3 region has 15 residues. For the CDR3, the DNA is TGTGCCAGCAGCTTATCTGCGGGGTTGAACACTGAAGCTTTCTTT. Translating it yields CASSLSAGLNTEAFF.

The chain is built from TRBV7-5 and TRBJ2-5; the table calls TRBD2, which could not be checked here. TRBV7-5 is a pseudogene. CDR3 size: 14 residues. The CDR3 DNA reads as TGTGTCAGAAGACCGGGACTAGTGTTTCAGACCCAGTACTTC. Translating it yields CVRRPGLVFQTQYF.

The chain links TRBV5-1 to TRBJ1-3, with D unresolved. The ends were cut back, 0 bases at V and 6 bases at J, with 13 bases in the middle. Germline V CDR1 and CDR2: SGHRS, YFSETQ. The CDR3 is 15 amino acids. CDR3 sequence: CASSLETEVENTIYF. Here the CDR3 DNA reads TGCGCCAGCAGCTTGGAAACGGAAGTGGAAAACACCATATATTTT.

The V and J genes are TRBV19 and TRBJ2-7; no definite D call. The CDR3 has 14 residues. Trimming shortened V by 3 bases and J by 9 bases, and 18 bases separated the two germline ends. Germline V gene sequence: CDR1 LNHDA, CDR2 SQIVND (reference sequence). DNA of the CDR3: TGTGCCAGTAGTATTCCAGAATCACCTACGATGCAGTACTTC. Its protein product is CASSIPESPTMQYF.

This clone was counted between two and nine times. The chain is built from TRBV27 and TRBJ1-1; weak D call: TRBD1 (5 bases). Trimming removed 0 bases from V and 4 bases from J, with 18 bases in between. This CDR3 is 17 amino acids long. Germline V lookup: CDR1 MNHEY, CDR2 SMNVEV (reference sequence). The CDR3 DNA reads as TGTGCCAGCAGTTTATCGAATAGGGGCTCTTTGAGCACTGAAGCTTTCTTT. This gives the protein CASSLSNRGSLSTEAFF.

This rearrangement joins TRBV7-6 to TRBJ2-3, with TRBD2 identical over 7 bases. This CDR3 region has 17 residues. J was trimmed by 0 bases and V by 5 bases; bases with no gene match: 11. The germline V gene has CDR1 SGHVS and CDR2 FNYEAQ. The CDR3 protein is CASSPALSGASTDTQYF. For the CDR3, the DNA is TGTGCCAGCAGCCCCGCCCTAAGCGGGGCTAGCACAGATACGCAGTATTTT.

V is TRBV7-3 and J is TRBJ1-1, with 7 bases aligning to TRBD1. This CDR3 comprises 15 residues. V lost 3 bases and J lost 6; bases outside the gene matches: 10. Germline V gives CDR1 SGHTA, CDR2 FQGTGA. CDR3 region: CASSLDDRDEAEAFF. The CDR3 DNA is TGTGCCAGCAGCTTGGATGACAGGGATGAAGCTGAAGCTTTCTTT.

The rearrangement joins TRBV7-8 to TRBJ2-5, with D unclear. The CDR3 loop spans 12 amino acids. Germline values: CDR1 SGHVS, CDR2 FQNEAQ. Trimming shortened V by 8 bases and J by 4 bases, and 11 bases separated the two germline ends. This CDR3 reads CASGVAVETQYF. The CDR3 DNA is TGTGCCAGCGGTGTAGCCGTAGAGACCCAGTACTTC.

The V gene is TRBV5-1, the J gene TRBJ2-7; 8 nucleotides match TRBD2. Germline CDR1 is SGHRS and CDR2 is YFSETQ. This CDR3 spans 14 amino acids. J gave up 4 bases and V 7 bases, and 10 bases lay outside the gene matches. The CDR3 nucleotides read TGCGCCAGCGCCACCGGGGGGGCCCTTTACGAGCAGTACTTC. Amino acid sequence: CASATGGALYEQYF.

CDR3 sequence: CASSDFWWISHQPQHF. The CDR3 coding sequence is TGTGCCAGCAGTGACTTTTGGTGGATTTCGCATCAGCCCCAGCATTTT. The chain couples TRBV6-4 to TRBJ1-5; unclear D gene. V lost 1 base to trimming and J lost 5 bases, with 15 bases between them. The germline V gene has CDR1 MRHNA and CDR2 SNTAGT. CDR3 size: 16 residues.

The chain recombines TRBV5-1 with TRBJ1-5; 8 positions agree with TRBD1. V dropped 2 bases and J dropped 4; count of bases not matched to a gene: 5. Looked up from germline, CDR1 is SGHRS and CDR2 is YFSETQ. The CDR3 has 15 amino acids. The CDR3 loop reads CASSLDQGANQPQHF. The CDR3, as DNA: TGCGCCAGCAGCTTAGATCAGGGGGCGAATCAGCCCCAGCATTTT. Full variable domain (missing parts from reference TRBV5-1 and TRBJ1-5): KAGVTQTPRYLIKTRGQQVTLSCSPISGHRSVSWYQQTPGQGLQFLFEYFSETQRNKGNFPGRFSGRQFSNSRSEMNVSTLELGDSALYLCASSLDQGANQPQHFGDGTRLSIL.

The V and J genes are TRBV5-1 and TRBJ2-5; 9 bases map to TRBD1. Germline CDR1 and CDR2: SGHRS and YFSETQ. The ends lost 4 bases at V and 0 bases at J; junction bases unmatched: 10. The CDR3 runs to 17 residues. The CDR3 region is CASSVYRDRVHQETQYF. CDR3 nucleotide sequence: TGCGCCAGCAGCGTATACCGGGACAGGGTACACCAAGAGACCCAGTACTTC.

The rearrangement links TRBV3-1 (or the pseudogene TRBV3-2) to TRBJ2-7; possible D gene TRBD1, 5 bases. CDR1 and CDR2 (germline): LGHDT, YNNKEL (reference sequence). The V and J ends lost 2 bases and 3 bases respectively, with 14 bases between them. The CDR3 covers 15 residues. The CDR3 DNA reads as TGTGCCAGCAGCCAACTCGCAGTTCAGGGCTACGAGCAGTACTTC. This codes for CASSQLAVQGYEQYF.

The chain joins TRBV3-1 (or the pseudogene TRBV3-2) to TRBJ1-2, with 7 bases lining up with TRBD1. This CDR3 spans 15 amino acids. Germline V gives CDR1 LGHDT, CDR2 YNNKEL (reference sequence). V shed 3 bases, J shed 7 bases, and the junction held 11 bases outside the gene matches. This CDR3 reads CASSHPQGTLVGYTF. The CDR3 DNA reads TGTGCCAGCAGCCACCCACAGGGGACGCTTGTTGGCTACACCTTC.

The chain joins TRBV9 to TRBJ1-2; D unclear. CDR1 SGDLS and CDR2 YYNGEE come from the germline V gene. The ends were cut back, 4 bases at V and 3 bases at J, with 22 bases in the middle. The length of the CDR3 is 17 residues. As DNA, the CDR3 is TGTGCCAGCAGCTATCAGTTGGCAGCCACCTCGGACTATGGCTACACCTTC. It yields the protein CASSYQLAATSDYGYTF.

In DNA form, the CDR3 reads TGTGCCAGCAGCTCAGAGGACAGGCCCCGCACAGATACGCAGTATTTT. Translation: CASSSEDRPRTDTQYF. The genes are TRBV7-9 and TRBJ2-3; TRBD1 agrees at 7 bases. The CDR3 extends over 16 amino acids. Germline loops: CDR1 SEHNR, CDR2 FQNEAQ (reference sequence). V gave up 4 bases and J gave up 1 base; unmatched junction bases: 8.

The genes are TRBV15 and TRBJ2-7; 8 bases are a match to TRBD2. This CDR3 has 15 residues. The J segment lost 4 bases and the V segment lost 5 bases, leaving 10 bases of the junction unmatched. CDR1 and CDR2 (germline): LNHNV, YYDKDF (reference sequence). DNA of the CDR3: TGTGCCACCAGCGTGCTTGGCGGGGGGTGGTACGAGCAGTACTTC. The encoded protein is CATSVLGGGWYEQYF.

This clone was detected a few times. J is TRBJ1-1 and V is TRBV5-1, with 11 bases aligning to TRBD1. The CDR3 extends over 14 amino acids. J lost 5 bases, V lost 5 bases, and 5 bases had no gene match. CDR1 and CDR2 from the germline V gene are SGHRS and YFSETQ. The CDR3, as DNA: TGCGCCAGCAGTTATGGGACAGGGGGAACTGAAGCTTTCTTT. Encoded protein: CASSYGTGGTEAFF.